These 30 T cell receptor beta chains originate from one sample sequenced in a study of long-term antiretroviral therapy in people with HIV. Samples were assayed with immunoSEQ v3.0 at survey level. Some clones are missing from TCRdb's copy, which holds only in-frame ones; the method was immunoSEQ multiplex PCR. Of 25,000 to 35,000 clones in the sample, roughly 96% are singletons; the top ten hold less than 2.5%. The source material was unsorted PBMCs, sampled about 6.6 years after starting antiretroviral therapy. All receptors derive from a man aged 25 to 40 with HIV.

The gene calls are TRBV9 and TRBJ1-6; 7 bases are a match to TRBD1. The germline gives CDR1 SGDLS, CDR2 YYNGEE. There are 18 residues in the CDR3. V was clipped by 4 bases and J by 7 bases; unmatched bases: 17. The CDR3: CASSPYKGARSPNSPLHF. Here the CDR3 DNA reads TGTGCCAGCAGCCCCTATAAGGGGGCGCGAAGTCCAAATTCACCCCTCCACTTT. The variable domain in full, with the rest retrieved from reference TRBV9 and TRBJ1-6, is DSGVTQTPKHLITATGQRVTLRCSPRSGDLSVYWYQQSLDQGLQFLIQYYNGEERAKGNILERFSAQQFPDLHSELNLSSLELGDSALYFCASSPYKGARSPNSPLHFGNGTRLTVT.

This clone was counted between two and nine times. This sequence joins TRBV4-1 and TRBJ2-7; possibly TRBD1 or TRBD2 for D (5 bases each). The V gene lost 1 base and the J gene lost 3 bases, with 13 bases spanning the gap. Germline CDR1 reads MGHRA; CDR2 reads YSYEKL. The CDR3 spans 15 residues. The CDR3 protein is CASSQAVGTLYEQYF. Written as DNA, the CDR3 is TGCGCCAGCAGCCAAGCGGTGGGGACCCTCTACGAGCAGTACTTC.

The chain joins TRBV6-1 to TRBJ1-5; 7 bases align to TRBD1. The CDR3 runs 17 residues. Germline V gene sequence: CDR1 MNHNS, CDR2 SASEGT. The V and J ends lost 3 bases and 1 base, in that order; junction bases with no gene match: 9. In DNA, the CDR3 is TGTGCCAGCAGTGACAGGGGGTCCCCTTTAAGCAATCAGCCCCAGCATTTT. It specifies CASSDRGSPLSNQPQHF.

This chain connects TRBV6-1 to TRBJ1-5; TRBD1 might be the D (5 bases). The germline V and J ends were trimmed by 7 bases and 3 bases, with 10 bases remaining between them. Germline V gene sequence: CDR1 MNHNS, CDR2 SASEGT. The CDR3 contains 13 residues. The CDR3 nucleotides read TGTGCCAGCATGACAGAGTTCAATCAGCCCCAGCATTTT. Protein product: CASMTEFNQPQHF.

The chain combines TRBV5-6 with TRBJ2-5; 11 nucleotides align to TRBD2. V gave up 4 bases and J gave up 2 bases; unmatched junction bases: 7. This CDR3 is built from 16 residues. The germline V gene encodes CDR1 SGHDT and CDR2 YYEEEE. CDR3 in amino acids: CASSSLAGGLQETQYF. The CDR3 DNA reads TGTGCCAGCAGCAGCTTAGCGGGAGGGCTACAAGAGACCCAGTACTTC. The full variable domain, in which reference TRBV5-6 and TRBJ2-5 provide the parts outside the CDR3, is DAGVTQSPTHLIKTRGQQVTLRCSPKSGHDTVSWYQQALGQGPQFIFQYYEEEERQRGNFPDRFSGHQFPNYSSELNVNALLLGDSALYLCASSSLAGGLQETQYFGPGTRLLVL.

The V and J genes are TRBV6-5 and TRBJ2-3; possibly TRBD2 for D (7 bases). Deletions cut 6 bases from V and 8 bases from J, with 12 bases between. In germline, CDR1 is MNHEY, CDR2 SVGAGI. This CDR3 region has 12 residues. DNA of the CDR3: TGTGCCAGCAGGCAAGGGGGGGGTACGCAGTATTTT. Protein sequence: CASRQGGGTQYF.

The chain links TRBV27 to TRBJ1-1, with D possibly being TRBD1 (5 bases). The V end lost 2 bases, the J end lost 8 bases, and 12 bases lay between the germline ends. Germline V gene data show CDR1 as MNHEY and CDR2 as SMNVEV (reference sequence). The CDR3 consists of 13 residues. The CDR3 loop is CASSLTGGLEAFF. The CDR3 DNA reads TGTGCCAGCAGTTTAACCGGGGGTTTAGAAGCTTTCTTT.

V and J are TRBV5-1 and TRBJ1-4, with a tentative D call TRBD1 (5 bases). Germline V gene data show CDR1 as SGHRS and CDR2 as YFSETQ. The CDR3 totals 15 residues. The germline V and J ends were trimmed by 5 bases and 5 bases, with 16 bases remaining between them. CDR3 region: CASRFTGSPNEKLFF. As DNA, the CDR3 is TGCGCCAGCAGATTTACAGGCTCTCCGAATGAAAAACTGTTTTTT.

The genes are TRBV19 and TRBJ1-1; a weak D match, TRBD1 (5 bases). The CDR3 totals 11 residues. The V end lost 8 bases, the J end lost 7 bases, and 11 bases lay between the germline ends. In germline, CDR1 is LNHDA, CDR2 SQIVND (reference sequence). This CDR3 reads CASLQGYEAFF. Written as DNA, the CDR3 is TGTGCCAGTCTCCAGGGCTATGAAGCTTTCTTT.

The chain recombines TRBV6-6 with TRBJ2-3, with TRBD1 as a possible D gene (6 bases). The V gene's germline CDR1 is MNHNY and CDR2 SVGAGI (reference sequence). Trimming removed 7 bases at V and 4 bases at J, with 12 bases between. The CDR3 consists of 13 residues. CDR3 DNA sequence: TGTGCCAGCATGTGGGGGCCCGCAGATACGCAGTATTTT. Amino acid sequence: CASMWGPADTQYF.

This clone was seen only once. The V gene is TRBV6-5, the J gene TRBJ1-1; tentative D call: TRBD1 (6 bases). Germline lookup yields CDR1 MNHEY and CDR2 SVGAGI. Trimming left V 2 bases short and J 3 bases short, with 10 bases between. This CDR3 has 14 amino acids. The CDR3 spells CASSYDQGYTEAFF. The CDR3 nucleotides read TGTGCCAGCAGTTACGATCAGGGGTACACTGAAGCTTTCTTT.

V gene TRBV29-1 combines with J gene TRBJ1-5, with TRBD1 matching over 7 bases. Germline trimming cut 7 bases from V and 7 bases from J; bases unmatched to any gene: 7. The V gene's germline CDR1 is SQVTM and CDR2 ANQGSEA. The CDR3 runs to 12 residues. The CDR3: CSGPRGRQPQHF. CDR3 coding DNA: TGCAGCGGACCGAGGGGGCGGCAGCCCCAGCATTTT.

This clone was seen only once. Mismatch with germline at one junction end may stem from a read error. The rearrangement links TRBV4-1 to TRBJ2-7; maybe TRBD1 (5 bases). The germline gives CDR1 MGHRA, CDR2 YSYEKL. The length of the CDR3 is 14 residues. CDR3 amino acids: CASSQETRGRVEAF. Here the CDR3 DNA reads TGCGCCAGCAGCCAAGAAACCCGCGGCAGGGTTGAGGCGTTC.

This chain links TRBV11-2 with TRBJ2-1; weak D call: TRBD2 (6 bases). Germline V gives CDR1 SGHAT, CDR2 FQNNGV. The CDR3 totals 14 residues. Trimming removed 3 bases at V and 2 bases at J, with 8 bases between. DNA for the CDR3: TGTGCCAGCAGCTTGTCGGGGGCCTACAATGAGCAGTTCTTC. Protein sequence: CASSLSGAYNEQFF.

V usage is TRBV20-1 and J usage is TRBJ2-3; D gene uncertain. CDR1 is DFQATT, CDR2 SNEGSKA, per germline (reference sequence). V shed 8 bases and J shed 1 base, with 4 bases lying between them. This CDR3 is built from 10 residues. CDR3 DNA sequence: TGCAGTAGCGGCACAGATACGCAGTATTTT. Translated, it gives CSSGTDTQYF.

This chain joins TRBV13 and TRBJ1-1; D is perhaps TRBD1 (6 bases). Trimming left V 5 bases short and J 2 bases short, with 12 bases between. CDR1 is PRHDT, CDR2 FYEKMQ, per germline (reference sequence). There are 14 residues in the CDR3. The CDR3 sequence: CASSDQDRNTEAFF. CDR3 DNA sequence: TGTGCCAGCAGCGACCAGGACAGAAACACTGAAGCTTTCTTT.

The chain joins TRBV5-4 to TRBJ1-1; D is possibly TRBD1 (5 bases). The CDR3 length is 16 residues. From germline, CDR1 is SGHNT and CDR2 YYREEE (reference sequence). Deletions cut 0 bases from V and 5 bases from J, with 17 bases between. Here the CDR3 reads CASSLARWGVGTEAFF. The CDR3 DNA follows: TGTGCCAGCAGCTTGGCGCGCTGGGGGGTAGGGACTGAAGCTTTCTTT.

The V call is TRBV27, the J call TRBJ2-7; TRBD1 matches at 7 bases. The length of the CDR3 is 15 residues. V shed 6 bases and J 0 bases; nucleotides not matched to a gene: 8. Germline loops: CDR1 MNHEY, CDR2 SMNVEV (reference sequence). CDR3 in amino acids: CASRRAGDSSYEQYF. The CDR3 DNA is TGTGCCAGCAGGCGAGCCGGGGACAGCTCCTACGAGCAGTACTTC.

Only one count was recorded for this clone. The chain carries TRBV27 and TRBJ2-7; D not certain. The length of the CDR3 is 11 residues. Trimming removed 9 bases at V and 6 bases at J, with 12 bases between. CDR1 and CDR2 (germline): MNHEY, SMNVEV (reference sequence). CDR3 amino acids: CASRYGGEQYF. DNA for the CDR3: TGTGCCAGTCGATACGGTGGCGAGCAGTACTTC.

V and J are TRBV4-3 and TRBJ2-1; no clear D gene. The V end lost 0 bases, the J end lost 0 bases, and 9 bases lay between the germline ends. CDR3 length: 16 residues. CDR1 is LGHNA and CDR2 is YSLEER in the germline V gene. CDR3 residues: CASSQEGLSSYNEQFF. CDR3 in DNA: TGCGCCAGCAGCCAAGAAGGTCTTAGCTCCTACAATGAGCAGTTCTTC.

This clone appeared a single time. V is TRBV14 and J is TRBJ2-1; 9 bases align to TRBD2. V shed 2 bases, J shed 4 bases, and the junction held 6 bases outside the gene matches. The CDR3 length is 16 residues. CDR1 is SGHDN and CDR2 is FVKESK in the germline V gene. The CDR3 sequence is CASSQNTLAGYNEQFF. The CDR3 nucleotides are TGTGCCAGCAGCCAAAATACCCTAGCGGGGTACAATGAGCAGTTCTTC.

V and J are TRBV2 and TRBJ1-1; D is undetermined. Germline CDR1 is SNHLY and CDR2 is FYNNEI. The CDR3 loop spans 13 amino acids. Trimming stripped 5 bases from V and 4 bases from J, with 11 bases between. CDR3 nucleotides: TGTGCCAGCAGTCGCGGAAGTGGCACTGAAGCTTTCTTT. Translation: CASSRGSGTEAFF.

This chain connects TRBV9 to TRBJ2-1; D call uncertain. V lost 3 bases and J lost 5, with 18 bases in between. The CDR3 consists of 16 residues. Germline V gene lookup returns CDR1 SGDLS and CDR2 YYNGEE. The chain's CDR3 is CASSELGGSYNNEQFF. For the CDR3, the DNA is TGTGCCAGCAGCGAGCTTGGTGGATCTTACAACAATGAGCAGTTCTTC.

This chain links TRBV7-2 with TRBJ2-7; maybe TRBD1 (5 bases). The CDR3 totals 13 residues. V dropped 5 bases and J dropped 2 bases, with 10 bases sitting between them. CDR1 is SGHTA and CDR2 is FQGNSA in the germline V gene. The CDR3 spells CASSPDIPYEQYF. CDR3 nucleotide sequence: TGTGCCAGCAGCCCGGACATCCCCTACGAGCAGTACTTC.

The CDR3 reads CASSLPGSQNEAFF. CDR3 bases: TGTGCCAGCAGCCTCCCGGGTTCGCAGAATGAAGCTTTCTTT. The J gene is TRBJ1-1, the V gene TRBV4-2; D remains unclear. Trimming shortened V by 4 bases and J by 7 bases, and 16 bases separated the two germline ends. CDR1 is LGHNA, CDR2 YNFKEQ, per germline. This CDR3 is 14 amino acids long.

This clone was seen just once. The chain has TRBV27 and TRBJ2-7; 9 bases fit TRBD1. The germline V gene has CDR1 MNHEY and CDR2 SMNVEV (reference sequence). The CDR3 runs to 17 residues. Unmatched junction bases numbered 9, after V lost 0 bases and J lost 3 bases. DNA for the CDR3: TGTGCCAGCAGTTTATCAATGTACCGGGACAGGGACTACGAGCAGTACTTC. Translated, it gives CASSLSMYRDRDYEQYF.

The CDR3 sequence: CASRLDNEQFF. The CDR3 DNA reads as TGTGCCAGCAGACTAGACAATGAGCAGTTCTTC. The V gene is TRBV7-8, the J gene TRBJ2-1; the D gene is possibly TRBD2 (5 bases). There are 11 residues in the CDR3. From germline, CDR1 is SGHVS and CDR2 FQNEAQ. The V end lost 6 bases, the J end lost 5 bases, and 5 bases lay between the germline ends.

The rearrangement links TRBV30 to TRBJ2-1; 9 bases align to TRBD2. The V gene's germline CDR1 is GTSNPN and CDR2 SVGIG (reference sequence). The CDR3 totals 13 residues. V shed 3 bases and J 7 bases; nucleotides not matched to a gene: 4. CDR3 in amino acids: CAWSLLAGNEQFF. CDR3 coding DNA: TGTGCCTGGAGCCTTCTAGCGGGGAATGAGCAGTTCTTC. Full variable domain (remainder filled in from reference TRBV30 and TRBJ2-1): SQTIHQWPATLVQPVGSPLSLECTVEGTSNPNLYWYRQAAGRGLQLLFYSVGIGQISSEVPQNLSASRPQDRQFILSSKKLLLSDSGFYLCAWSLLAGNEQFFGPGTRLTVL.

A remark on this clone: One end of the junction does not line up with germline, which may come from a read error. The genes are TRBV7-7 and TRBJ2-3; 9 bases match TRBD1. The length of the CDR3 is 17 residues. CDR1 and CDR2 from the germline V gene are SSHAT and FNYEAQ (reference sequence). The DNA for the CDR3 is TGTGCTAGCAGCTTACTTCCGGGACAGGGAAGCACAGATACGCAGTATTTT. Translating gives CASSLLPGQGSTDTQYF.

The chain joins TRBV7-2 to TRBJ2-1, with a weak D call TRBD2 (5 bases). The CDR3 covers 14 residues. Looked up from germline, CDR1 is SGHTA and CDR2 is FQGNSA. Trimming stripped 2 bases from V and 9 bases from J, with 14 bases between. The CDR3, as DNA: TGTGCCAGCAGCTTATTCGGGAATACGGGTGAGCAGTTCTTC. It is translated as CASSLFGNTGEQFF.